This T cell receptor beta chain was documented in a study of CXCR3-negative and CXCR3-positive naive CD8 T cells. About the research overall: Sequencing yielded approximately 150 million TRB reads, roughly 1.5 +/- 0.3 million per library. General observations from the study: Naive subsets did not differ in surface CD5, and TRB CDR3 properties served to infer TCR strength. Against CXCR3-negative naive cells, CXCR3-positive naive cells showed more hydrophobic TRB CDR3s.

Germline assignment: CDR1 LNHNV and CDR2 YYDKDF (reference sequence). The CDR3 length is 14 residues. UMI-labeled TRB cDNA libraries were prepared by 5' RACE. TCRdb re-called the 5' RACE reads and gives one entry per CDR3 protein, without DNA. The listing contains 45,000 or so distinct CDR3 sequences. With regard to this clonotype: Antigen: not known.

Those CD8+ T cells considered naive were CD45RO-CCR7+CD27+CD95-. The chain links TRBV15 to TRBJ1-5. Material: naive CXCR3- CD8+ T cells from blood. Subset defined: CD45RO-CCR7+CD27+CD95- naive CD8+ T cells lacking CXCR3 (TNR3-). The receptor was derived from a human donor in good health. Some clones in this sample may be carry-over from other donors' samples. The chain's CDR3 is CATSRDRIGQPQHF.